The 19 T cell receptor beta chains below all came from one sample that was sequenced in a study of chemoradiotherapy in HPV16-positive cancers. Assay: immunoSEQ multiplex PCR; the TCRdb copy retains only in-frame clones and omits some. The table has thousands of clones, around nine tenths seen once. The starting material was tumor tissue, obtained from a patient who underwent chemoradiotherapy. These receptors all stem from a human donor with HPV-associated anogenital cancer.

The CDR3 reads CASSLRGQTQETQYF. CDR3 DNA sequence: TGTGCCAGCAGCTTACGAGGACAGACACAAGAGACCCAGTACTTC. This chain uses TRBV7-6 with TRBJ2-5; D is possibly TRBD1 (6 bases). The CDR3 consists of 15 residues. The V end was cut by 2 bases, the J end by 2 bases, with 12 bases between. Germline values: CDR1 SGHVS, CDR2 FNYEAQ.

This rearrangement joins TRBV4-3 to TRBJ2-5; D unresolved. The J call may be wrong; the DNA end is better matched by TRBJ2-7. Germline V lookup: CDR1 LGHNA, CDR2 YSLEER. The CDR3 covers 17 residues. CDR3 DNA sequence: TGCGCCAGCAGCCAAGCGGGTTCGGGCAACAACCCCTACGAGCAGTACTTC. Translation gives CASSQAGSGNNPYEQYF.

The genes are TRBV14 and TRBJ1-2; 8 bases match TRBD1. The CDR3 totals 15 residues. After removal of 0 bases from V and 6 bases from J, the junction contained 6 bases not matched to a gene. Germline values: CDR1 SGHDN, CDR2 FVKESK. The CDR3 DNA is TGTGCCAGCAGCCAAGATTGGCAGGGGGCACATGGCTACACCTTC. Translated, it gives CASSQDWQGAHGYTF.

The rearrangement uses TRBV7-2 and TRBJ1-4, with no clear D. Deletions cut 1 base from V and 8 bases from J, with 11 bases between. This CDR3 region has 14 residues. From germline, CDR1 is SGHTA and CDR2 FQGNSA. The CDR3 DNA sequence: TGTGCCAGCAGCTTAGGCCCGGGCAACGAAAAACTGTTTTTT. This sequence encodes CASSLGPGNEKLFF.

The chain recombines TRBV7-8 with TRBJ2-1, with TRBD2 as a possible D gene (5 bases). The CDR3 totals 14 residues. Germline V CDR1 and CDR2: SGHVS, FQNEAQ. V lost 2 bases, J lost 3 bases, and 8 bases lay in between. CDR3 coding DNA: TGTGCCAGCAGCTTAATCGGGGACTACAATGAGCAGTTCTTC. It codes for CASSLIGDYNEQFF. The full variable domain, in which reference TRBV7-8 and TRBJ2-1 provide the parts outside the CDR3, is GAGVSQSPRYKVAKRGQDVALRCDPISGHVSLFWYQQALGQGPEFLTYFQNEAQLDKSGLPSDRFFAERPEGSVSTLKIQRTQQEDSAVYLCASSLIGDYNEQFFGPGTRLTVL.

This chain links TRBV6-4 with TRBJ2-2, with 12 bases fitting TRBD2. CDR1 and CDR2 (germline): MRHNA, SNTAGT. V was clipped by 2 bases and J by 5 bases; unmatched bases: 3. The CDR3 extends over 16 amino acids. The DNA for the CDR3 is TGTGCCAGCAGTGACATGGGGACTAGCGGGACCGGGGAGCTGTTTTTT. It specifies CASSDMGTSGTGELFF.

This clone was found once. The CDR3 here is CASSLNRYGYTF. The CDR3 coding sequence is TGTGCCAGCAGCTTAAACCGCTATGGCTACACCTTC. The chain employs TRBV7-8 and TRBJ1-2; no reliable D call. The CDR3 runs 12 residues. CDR1 and CDR2 (germline): SGHVS, FQNEAQ. V lost 2 bases and J 4 bases, leaving 5 bases between the germline ends.

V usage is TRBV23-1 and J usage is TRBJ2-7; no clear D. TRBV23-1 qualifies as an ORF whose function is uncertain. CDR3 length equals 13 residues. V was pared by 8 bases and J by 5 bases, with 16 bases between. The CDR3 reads CASRPRPENEQYV. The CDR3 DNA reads TGCGCCAGCCGCCCTAGGCCCGAGAACGAGCAGTACGTC.

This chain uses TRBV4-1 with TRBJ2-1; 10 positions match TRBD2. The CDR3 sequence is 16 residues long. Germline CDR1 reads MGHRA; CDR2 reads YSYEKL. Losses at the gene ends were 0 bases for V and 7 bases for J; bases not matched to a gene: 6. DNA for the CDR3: TGCGCCAGCAGCCAAGAGGAACTAGCGGGAAGGAATGAGCAGTTCTTC. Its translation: CASSQEELAGRNEQFF.

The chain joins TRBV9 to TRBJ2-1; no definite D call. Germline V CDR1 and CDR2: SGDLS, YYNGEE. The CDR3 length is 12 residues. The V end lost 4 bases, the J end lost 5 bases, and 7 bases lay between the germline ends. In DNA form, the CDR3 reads TGTGCCAGCAGCCTGATGAACAATGAGCAGTTCTTC. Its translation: CASSLMNNEQFF.

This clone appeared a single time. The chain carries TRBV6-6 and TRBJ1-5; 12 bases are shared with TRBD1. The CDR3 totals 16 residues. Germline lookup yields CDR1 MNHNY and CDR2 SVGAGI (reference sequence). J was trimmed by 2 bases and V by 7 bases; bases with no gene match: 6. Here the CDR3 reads CASIRDRGLRNQPQHF. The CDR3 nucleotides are TGTGCCAGCATCCGGGACAGGGGGCTTCGCAATCAGCCCCAGCATTTT.

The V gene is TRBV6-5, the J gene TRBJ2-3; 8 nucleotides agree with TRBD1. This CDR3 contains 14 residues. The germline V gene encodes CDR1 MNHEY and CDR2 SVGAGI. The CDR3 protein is CTSNSGQVTDTQYF. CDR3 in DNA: TGTACCTCTAATTCGGGACAGGTGACAGATACGCAGTATTTT.

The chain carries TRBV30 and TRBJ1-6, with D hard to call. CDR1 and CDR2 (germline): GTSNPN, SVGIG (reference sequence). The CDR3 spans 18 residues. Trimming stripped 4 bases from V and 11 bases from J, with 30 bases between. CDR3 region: CAWKKDGLHGFSLAPLHF. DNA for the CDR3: TGTGCCTGGAAAAAGGACGGGTTACACGGGTTTAGTTTGGCACCCCTCCACTTT.

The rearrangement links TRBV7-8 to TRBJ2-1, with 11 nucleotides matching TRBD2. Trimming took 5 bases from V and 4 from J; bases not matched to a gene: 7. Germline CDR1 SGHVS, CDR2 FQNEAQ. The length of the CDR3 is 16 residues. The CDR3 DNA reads TGTGCCAGCAGCGCCTATAGCGGGAGGGTATACAATGAGCAGTTCTTC. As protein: CASSAYSGRVYNEQFF.

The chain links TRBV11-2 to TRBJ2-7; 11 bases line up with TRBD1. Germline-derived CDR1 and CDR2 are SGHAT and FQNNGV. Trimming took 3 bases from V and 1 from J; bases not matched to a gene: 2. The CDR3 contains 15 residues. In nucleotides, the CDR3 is TGTGCCAGCAGCTTCGGGACAGGGGGATCCTACGAGCAGTACTTC. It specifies CASSFGTGGSYEQYF.

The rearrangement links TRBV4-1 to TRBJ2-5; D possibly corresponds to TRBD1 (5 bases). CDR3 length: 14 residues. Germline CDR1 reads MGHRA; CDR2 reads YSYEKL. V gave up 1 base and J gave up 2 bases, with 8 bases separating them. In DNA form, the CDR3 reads TGCGCCAGCAGCCAAGGGAGACAGCAAGAGACCCAGTACTTC. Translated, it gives CASSQGRQQETQYF.

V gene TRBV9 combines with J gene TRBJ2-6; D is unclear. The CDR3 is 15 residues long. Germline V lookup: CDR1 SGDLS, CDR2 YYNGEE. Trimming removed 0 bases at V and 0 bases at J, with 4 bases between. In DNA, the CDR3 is TGTGCCAGCAGCGTAGCGAGCTCTGGGGCCAACGTCCTGACTTTC. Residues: CASSVASSGANVLTF. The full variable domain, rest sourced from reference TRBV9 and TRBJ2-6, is DSGVTQTPKHLITATGQRVTLRCSPRSGDLSVYWYQQSLDQGLQFLIQYYNGEERAKGNILERFSAQQFPDLHSELNLSSLELGDSALYFCASSVASSGANVLTFGAGSRLTVL.

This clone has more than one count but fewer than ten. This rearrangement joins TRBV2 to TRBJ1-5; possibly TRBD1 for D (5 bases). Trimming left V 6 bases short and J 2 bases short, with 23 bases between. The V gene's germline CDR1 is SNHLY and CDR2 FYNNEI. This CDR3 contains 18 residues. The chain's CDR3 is CASRVGQGSIGGNQPQHF. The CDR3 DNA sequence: TGTGCCAGCAGGGTGGGGCAGGGATCCATAGGGGGCAATCAGCCCCAGCATTTT. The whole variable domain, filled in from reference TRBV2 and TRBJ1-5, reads EPEVTQTPSHQVTQMGQEVILRCVPISNHLYFYWYRQILGQKVEFLVSFYNNEISEKSEIFDDQFSVERPDGSNFTLKIRSTKLEDSAMYFCASRVGQGSIGGNQPQHFGDGTRLSIL.

CDR3 protein: CASSLVSDEQYF. The DNA of the CDR3 is TGTGCCAGCAGCTTAGTTTCGGACGAGCAGTACTTC. The gene calls are TRBV7-6 and TRBJ2-7, with unresolved D. The V and J ends lost 1 base and 5 bases respectively, with 6 bases between them. This CDR3 comprises 12 residues. From germline, CDR1 is SGHVS and CDR2 FNYEAQ.